Listed below are T cell receptor beta chains from one sample, sequenced in a study of blood T cell repertoires in COVID-19. Repertoires were generated with immunoSEQ multiplex PCR, while TCRdb's copy carries only in-frame clones and drops some. The table lists hundreds of thousands of clones, 90% of them singletons. Sample: peripheral blood. The receptors originated from a middle-aged woman with COVID-19, enrolled during active disease. Both conserved end residues are part of each CDR3. Fields, in order: D gene, V gene, J gene, clone size, CDR3 DNA, CDR3 protein. A D gene is named only where the DNA matches it firmly. Not all rows give a size; the values are once, few, many and, for expanded clones, a class.

>TRBD2|TRBV7-9|TRBJ2-5|.
TGTGCCAGCAGCCCGGGACTAGCGATGGGGTACCAAGAGACCCAGTACTTC
CASSPGLAMGYQETQYF
>.|TRBV5-4|TRBJ1-6|.
TGTGCCAGCAGCTCGGACTATTCCTTTTCACCCCTCCACTTT
CASSSDYSFSPLHF
>.|TRBV27|TRBJ1-5|.
TGTGCCAGCGGACTTATTGGGGTAGGTCAGCCCCAGCATTTT
CASGLIGVGQPQHF
>.|TRBV4-2|TRBJ1-2|once
TGTGCCAGCAGCCAAGGCGACAGCTACAATGGCTACACCTTC
CASSQGDSYNGYTF
>.|TRBV29-1|TRBJ2-7|.
TGCAGCGTCGGTGATGGCGAGCAGTACTTC
CSVGDGEQYF
>.|TRBV28|TRBJ2-7|.
TGTGCCAGCAGTACCCCGAGCAGGCTGCGCGAGCAGTACTTC
CASSTPSRLREQYF
>TRBD1|TRBV11-3|TRBJ2-3|.
TGTGCCAGCAGCAACCCGACAGGGGGTATCAGTGCAGATACGCAGTATTTT
CASSNPTGGISADTQYF
>TRBD2|TRBV5-6|TRBJ2-5|.
TGTGCCAGCAGCCGGGGGGTGGGGCGCAGGGATAAAGAGACCCAGTACTTC
CASSRGVGRRDKETQYF
>TRBD2|TRBV7-3|TRBJ2-1|.
TGTGCCAGCAGGGTAGCCGGGACTAGCGGGATGGGTGAGCAGTTCTTC
CASRVAGTSGMGEQFF
>.|TRBV11-1|TRBJ2-1|.
TGTGCCAGCAGCCGCCGGGACTTAGAATACAATGAGCAGTTCTTC
CASSRRDLEYNEQFF
>TRBD1|TRBV18|TRBJ1-2|once
TGTGCCAGCTCACCAACCGACAGGGTAGACTATGGCTACACCTTC
CASSPTDRVDYGYTF
>.|TRBV28|TRBJ2-7|.
TGTGCCAGCAGTTTATGGACAGAATCCTACGAGCAGTACTTC
CASSLWTESYEQYF
>.|TRBV3-1/TRBV3-2|TRBJ2-5|.
TGTGCCAGCAGCCAAGACCCGGGGCAAGAGACCCAGTACTTC
CASSQDPGQETQYF
>.|TRBV21-1|TRBJ2-2|.
TGTCCATCTCCCACAAGCGTGACAGGTACCGGGGAGCTGTTTTTT
CPSPTSVTGTGELFF
>.|TRBV5-6|TRBJ2-3|.
TGTGCCAGCAGCTTCGGACAGAGCACAGATACGCAGTATTTT
CASSFGQSTDTQYF